This TCR beta chain was retrieved from a study of response to subunit inactivated influenza vaccine listed by TCRdb under 2018. Describing the broader study: The study used deep quantitative T cell receptor repertoire profiling to track responses to a trivalent subunit inactivated influenza vaccine.

What the study reported, not specific to this receptor: It was suggested by the authors that each seasonal influenza vaccination may recruit only a limited number of new T cells.

The CDR3 numbers 13 residues from cysteine through phenylalanine. Only the CDR3 DNA stays, 39 bases, in frame from base 1. Trimming removed 8 bases from V and 2 bases from J, leaving 9 bases between the germline ends. For CDR1 and CDR2, the germline V gene (reference sequence) lists LNHDA and SQIVND. Libraries came from RT-PCR. Sequencing relied on an Illumina HiSeq 2500. Clones were called with MiXCR by TCRdb after fastp trimmed the public reads at Q25, and only in-frame beta chains were retained. Rows are combined by CDR3 protein, so each entry shows the most common genes and DNA. The sample table shows roughly 700,000 distinct CDR3 sequences, and 15% to 19% are seen once. About 9.9% of the sample belongs to the ten largest clones. As concerns this clonotype: Its target antigen remains unknown. Qualities for individual bases were not recorded, and no much larger clone is one base off.

This TCR came from a man in his fifties who received an inactivated influenza vaccine. Donor details come from another sample of the same person, matched by shared clones. The V gene is TRBV19 and the J gene is TRBJ2-2, with the D segment identity uncertain. The sequencing here drew on PBMCs from blood, taken 12 days after vaccination. The bases are TGTGCCAGTGGAACGTTAAACACCGGGGAGCTGTTTTTT. Translated, it gives CASGTLNTGELFF.